This TCR beta chain was observed in a study of shared clonotypes between healthy human individuals. General study results and limits: Rarefaction indicated that sorted-subset sequencing remained incomplete although depth was large. Sampling included only blood; tissue repertoires likely differ.

Genomic DNA belonging to each subset was distributed in equal measure over several immunoSEQ plates. Some clones are missing from TCRdb's copy, which holds only in-frame ones; the method was immunoSEQ multiplex PCR. The sample contains hundreds of thousands of clones, about 95% of which appear only once. Note on this clone: Its antigen is not identified.

Naivety among CD8 cells was defined by CD45RO negativity and positive CCR7 selection, thereby excluding terminally differentiated effector memory CD45RA+ cells. Those who donated were healthy HIV-negative adults, with no recent acute infections or vaccinations reported. V dropped 2 bases and J dropped 7 bases, with 8 bases sitting between them. The CDR3 totals 12 residues. Germline CDR1 MNHNY, CDR2 SVGAGI (reference sequence). Sequences were obtained from naive CD8+ T cells sorted from blood. The rearrangement links TRBV6-6 to TRBJ1-1; the D gene is possibly TRBD1 (5 bases). The receptor was derived from a woman aged 25 to 39 in good health. CDR3 sequence: CASSYGHIEAFF. The CDR3, as DNA: TGTGCCAGCAGTTACGGACACATTGAAGCTTTCTTT.